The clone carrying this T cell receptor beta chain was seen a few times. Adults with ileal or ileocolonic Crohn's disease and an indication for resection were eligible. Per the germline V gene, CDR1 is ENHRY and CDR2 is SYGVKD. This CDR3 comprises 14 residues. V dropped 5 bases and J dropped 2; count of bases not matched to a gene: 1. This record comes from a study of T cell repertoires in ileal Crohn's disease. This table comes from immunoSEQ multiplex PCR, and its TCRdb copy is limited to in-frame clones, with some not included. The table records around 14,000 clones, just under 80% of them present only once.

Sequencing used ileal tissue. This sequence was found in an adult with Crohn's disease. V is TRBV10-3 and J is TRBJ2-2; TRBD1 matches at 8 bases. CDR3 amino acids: CAISQGANTGELFF. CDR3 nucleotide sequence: TGTGCCATCAGTCAGGGGGCAAACACCGGGGAGCTGTTTTTT.